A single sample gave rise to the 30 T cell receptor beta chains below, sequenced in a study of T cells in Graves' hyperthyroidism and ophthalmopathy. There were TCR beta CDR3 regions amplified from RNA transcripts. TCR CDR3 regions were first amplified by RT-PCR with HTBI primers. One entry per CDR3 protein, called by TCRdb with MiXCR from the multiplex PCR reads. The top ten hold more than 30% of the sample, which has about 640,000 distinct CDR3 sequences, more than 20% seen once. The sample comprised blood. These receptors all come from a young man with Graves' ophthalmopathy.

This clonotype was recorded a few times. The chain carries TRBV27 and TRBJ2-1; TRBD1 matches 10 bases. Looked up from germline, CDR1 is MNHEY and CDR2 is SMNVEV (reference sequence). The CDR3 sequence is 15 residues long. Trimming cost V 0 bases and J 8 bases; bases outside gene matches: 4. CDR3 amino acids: CASSLSSGQGYEQFF. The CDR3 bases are TGTGCCAGCAGTTTATCCTCGGGACAGGGGTATGAGCAGTTCTTC.

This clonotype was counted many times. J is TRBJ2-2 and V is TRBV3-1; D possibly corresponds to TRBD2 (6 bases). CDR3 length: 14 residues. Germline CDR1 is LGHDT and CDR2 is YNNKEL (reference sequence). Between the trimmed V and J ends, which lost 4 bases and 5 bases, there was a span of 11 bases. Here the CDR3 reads CASSPGSGTGELFF. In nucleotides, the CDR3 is TGTGCCAGCAGCCCAGGAAGCGGGACCGGGGAGCTGTTTTTT.

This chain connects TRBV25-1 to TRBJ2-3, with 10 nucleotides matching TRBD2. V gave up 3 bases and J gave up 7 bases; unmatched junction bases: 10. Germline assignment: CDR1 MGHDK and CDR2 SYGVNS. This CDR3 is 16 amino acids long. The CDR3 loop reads CASSDAQLAGDYTQYF. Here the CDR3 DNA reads TGTGCCAGCAGTGACGCACAGCTAGCGGGAGATTATACGCAGTATTTT. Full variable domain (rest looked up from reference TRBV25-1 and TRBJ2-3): EADIYQTPRYLVIGTGKKITLECSQTMGHDKMYWYQQDPGMELHLIHYSYGVNSTEKGDLSSESTVSRIRTEHFPLTLESARPSHTSQYLCASSDAQLAGDYTQYFGPGTRLTVL.

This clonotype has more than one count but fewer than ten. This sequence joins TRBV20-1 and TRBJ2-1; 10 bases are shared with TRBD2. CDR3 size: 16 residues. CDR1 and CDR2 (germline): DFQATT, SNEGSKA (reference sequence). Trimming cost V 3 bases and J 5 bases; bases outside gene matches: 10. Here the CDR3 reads CSASHSGRRSNNEQFF. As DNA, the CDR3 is TGCAGTGCTAGCCATAGCGGGAGGCGTTCTAACAATGAGCAGTTCTTC.

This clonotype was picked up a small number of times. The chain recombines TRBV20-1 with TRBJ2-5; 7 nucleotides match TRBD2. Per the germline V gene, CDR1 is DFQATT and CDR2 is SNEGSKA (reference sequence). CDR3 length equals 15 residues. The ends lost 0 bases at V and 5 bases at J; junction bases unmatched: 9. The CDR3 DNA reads TGCAGTGCTAGAGATCAGGGAGGGCCGGGGGAGACCCAGTACTTC. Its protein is CSARDQGGPGETQYF.

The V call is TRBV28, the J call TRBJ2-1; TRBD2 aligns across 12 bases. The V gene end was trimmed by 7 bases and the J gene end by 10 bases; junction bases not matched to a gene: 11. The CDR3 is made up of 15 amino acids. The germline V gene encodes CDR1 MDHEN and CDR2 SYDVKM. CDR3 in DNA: TGTGCCAGCACCTTAGGGCTAGCGGGAGGGTGGGAGCAGTTCTTC. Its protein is CASTLGLAGGWEQFF.

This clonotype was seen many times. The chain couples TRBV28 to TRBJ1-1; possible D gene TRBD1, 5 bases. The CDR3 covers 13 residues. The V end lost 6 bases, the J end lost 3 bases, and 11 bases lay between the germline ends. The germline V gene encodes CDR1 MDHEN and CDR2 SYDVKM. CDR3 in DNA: TGTGCCAGCAGGGATACAGGCCACACTGAAGCTTTCTTT. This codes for CASRDTGHTEAFF.

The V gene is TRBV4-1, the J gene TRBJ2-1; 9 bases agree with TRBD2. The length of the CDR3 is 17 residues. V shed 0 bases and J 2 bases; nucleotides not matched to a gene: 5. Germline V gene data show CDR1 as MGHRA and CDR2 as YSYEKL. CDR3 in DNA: TGCGCCAGCAGCCAAGATCGAGCGGGAGGACCCTACAATGAGCAGTTCTTC. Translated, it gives CASSQDRAGGPYNEQFF.

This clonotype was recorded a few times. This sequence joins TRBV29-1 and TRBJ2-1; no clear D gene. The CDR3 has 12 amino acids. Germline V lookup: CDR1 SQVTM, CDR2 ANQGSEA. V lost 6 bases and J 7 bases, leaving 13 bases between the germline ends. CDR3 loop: CSVDGARNEQFF. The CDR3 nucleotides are TGCAGCGTGGACGGAGCAAGGAATGAGCAGTTCTTC.

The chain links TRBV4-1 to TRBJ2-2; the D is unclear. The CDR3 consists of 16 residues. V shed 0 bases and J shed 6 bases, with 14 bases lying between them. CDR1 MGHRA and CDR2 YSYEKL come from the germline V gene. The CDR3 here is CASSQDVSTVPGELFF. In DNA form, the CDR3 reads TGCGCCAGCAGCCAAGATGTGAGCACAGTTCCCGGGGAGCTGTTTTTT.

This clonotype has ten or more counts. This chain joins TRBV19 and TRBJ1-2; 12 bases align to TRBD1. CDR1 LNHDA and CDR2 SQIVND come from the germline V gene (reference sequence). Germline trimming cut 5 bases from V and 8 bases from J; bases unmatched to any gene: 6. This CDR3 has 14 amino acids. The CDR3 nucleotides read TGTGCCAGTAGTGTCGGGACAGGGGGCAGAGGCTACACCTTC. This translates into CASSVGTGGRGYTF.

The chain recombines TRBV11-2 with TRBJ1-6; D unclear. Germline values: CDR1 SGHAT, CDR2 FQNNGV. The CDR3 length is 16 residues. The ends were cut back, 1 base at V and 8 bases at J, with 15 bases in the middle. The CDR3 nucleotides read TGTGCCAGCAGCTTAGGGGTACGCCTCCCCGATTCACCCCTCCACTTT. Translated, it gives CASSLGVRLPDSPLHF.

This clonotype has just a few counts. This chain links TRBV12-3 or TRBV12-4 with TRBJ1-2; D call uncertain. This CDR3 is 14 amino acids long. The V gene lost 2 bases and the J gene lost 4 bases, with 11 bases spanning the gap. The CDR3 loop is CASSLLAGSYGYTF. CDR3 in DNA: TGTGCCAGCAGTTTATTGGCAGGATCCTATGGCTACACCTTC.

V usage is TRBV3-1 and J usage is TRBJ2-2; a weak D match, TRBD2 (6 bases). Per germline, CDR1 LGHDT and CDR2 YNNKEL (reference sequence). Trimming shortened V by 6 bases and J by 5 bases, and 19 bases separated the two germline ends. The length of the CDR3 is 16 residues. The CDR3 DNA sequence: TGTGCCAGCAGAACCCGGTGGGGGGAAGGAACCGGGGAGCTGTTTTTT. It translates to CASRTRWGEGTGELFF.

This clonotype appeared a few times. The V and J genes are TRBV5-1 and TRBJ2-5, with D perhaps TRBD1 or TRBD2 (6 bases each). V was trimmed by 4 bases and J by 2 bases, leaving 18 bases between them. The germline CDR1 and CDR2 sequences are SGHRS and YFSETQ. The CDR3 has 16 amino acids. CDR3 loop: CASSARTGAGQETQYF. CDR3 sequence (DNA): TGCGCCAGCAGCGCCCGGACGGGGGCAGGACAAGAGACCCAGTACTTC.

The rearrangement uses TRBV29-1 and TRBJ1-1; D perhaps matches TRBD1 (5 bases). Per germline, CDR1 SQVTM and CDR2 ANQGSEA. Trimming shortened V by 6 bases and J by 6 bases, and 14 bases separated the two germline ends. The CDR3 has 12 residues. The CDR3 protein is CSVLEGWSEAFF. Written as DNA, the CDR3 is TGCAGCGTCCTCGAGGGGTGGTCTGAAGCTTTCTTT.

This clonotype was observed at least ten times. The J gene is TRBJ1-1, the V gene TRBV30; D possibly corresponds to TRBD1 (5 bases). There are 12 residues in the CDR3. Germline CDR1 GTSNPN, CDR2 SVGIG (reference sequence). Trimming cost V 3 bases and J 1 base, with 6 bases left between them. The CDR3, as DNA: TGTGCCTGGAGAACAGGGAACACTGAAGCTTTCTTT. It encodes CAWRTGNTEAFF.

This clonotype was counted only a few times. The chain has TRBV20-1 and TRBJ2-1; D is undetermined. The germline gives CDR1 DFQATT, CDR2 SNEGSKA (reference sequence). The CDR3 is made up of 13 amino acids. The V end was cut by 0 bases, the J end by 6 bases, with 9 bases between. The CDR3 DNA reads TGCAGTGCTAGAGATGTCCCCAGCAATGAGCAGTTCTTC. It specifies CSARDVPSNEQFF.

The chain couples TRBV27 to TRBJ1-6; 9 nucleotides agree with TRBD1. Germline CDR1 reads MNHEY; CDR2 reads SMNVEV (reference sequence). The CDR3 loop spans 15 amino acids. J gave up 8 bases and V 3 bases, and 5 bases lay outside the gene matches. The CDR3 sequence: CASSLSWTGDSPLHF. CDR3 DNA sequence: TGTGCCAGCAGTTTGTCTTGGACAGGGGATTCACCCCTCCACTTT.

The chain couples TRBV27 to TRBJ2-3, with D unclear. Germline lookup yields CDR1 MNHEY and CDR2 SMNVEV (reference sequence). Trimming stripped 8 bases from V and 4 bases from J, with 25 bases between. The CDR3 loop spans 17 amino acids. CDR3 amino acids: CASRRRGAPFSADTQYF. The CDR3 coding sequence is TGTGCCAGCCGTCGGAGAGGCGCCCCGTTCTCCGCAGATACGCAGTATTTT.

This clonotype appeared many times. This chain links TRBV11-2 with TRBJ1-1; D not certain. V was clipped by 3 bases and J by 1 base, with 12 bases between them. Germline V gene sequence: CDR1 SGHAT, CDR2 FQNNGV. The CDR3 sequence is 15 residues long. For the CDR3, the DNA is TGTGCCAGCAGCTTCTCAACCCCGGCGAACACTGAAGCTTTCTTT. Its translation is CASSFSTPANTEAFF.

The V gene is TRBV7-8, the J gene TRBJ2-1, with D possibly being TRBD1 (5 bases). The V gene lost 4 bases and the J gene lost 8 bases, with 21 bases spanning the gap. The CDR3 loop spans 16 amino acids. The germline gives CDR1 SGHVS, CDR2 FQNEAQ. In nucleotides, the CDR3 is TGTGCCAGCAGCTCTATTCAGGGTGTCTTGGGCGATGAGCAGTTCTTC. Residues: CASSSIQGVLGDEQFF.

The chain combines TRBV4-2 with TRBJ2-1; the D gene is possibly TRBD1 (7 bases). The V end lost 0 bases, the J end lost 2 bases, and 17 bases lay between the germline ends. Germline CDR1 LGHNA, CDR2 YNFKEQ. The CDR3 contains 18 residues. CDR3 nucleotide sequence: TGTGCCAGCAGCCAAGAATTTATGCGGGACAGACCCTACAATGAGCAGTTCTTC. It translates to CASSQEFMRDRPYNEQFF.

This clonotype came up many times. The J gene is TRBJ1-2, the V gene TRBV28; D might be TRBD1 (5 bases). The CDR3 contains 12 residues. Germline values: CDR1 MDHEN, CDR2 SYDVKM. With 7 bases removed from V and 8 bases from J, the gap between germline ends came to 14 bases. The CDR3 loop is CASTAGLSGYTF. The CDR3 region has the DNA TGTGCCAGCACCGCAGGGCTATCCGGCTACACCTTC.

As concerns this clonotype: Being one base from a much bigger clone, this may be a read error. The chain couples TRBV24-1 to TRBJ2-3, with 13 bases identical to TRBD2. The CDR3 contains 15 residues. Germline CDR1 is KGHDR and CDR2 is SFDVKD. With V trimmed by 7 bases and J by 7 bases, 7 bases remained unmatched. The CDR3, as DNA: TGTGCCACCAGCTTCCCGGGACTAGCGGGATATACGCAGTATTTT. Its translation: CATSFPGLAGYTQYF.

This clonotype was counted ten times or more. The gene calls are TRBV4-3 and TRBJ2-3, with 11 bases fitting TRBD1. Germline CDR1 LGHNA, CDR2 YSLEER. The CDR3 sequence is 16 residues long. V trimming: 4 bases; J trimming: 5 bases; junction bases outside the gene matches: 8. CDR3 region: CASSPRTGGPGDTQYF. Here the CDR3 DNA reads TGCGCCAGCAGCCCCCGGACAGGGGGCCCTGGAGATACGCAGTATTTT.

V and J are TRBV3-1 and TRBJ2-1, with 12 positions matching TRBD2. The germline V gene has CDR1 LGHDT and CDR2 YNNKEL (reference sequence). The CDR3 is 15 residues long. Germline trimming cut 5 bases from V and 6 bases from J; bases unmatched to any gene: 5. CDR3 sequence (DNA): TGTGCCAGCAGCAAAGGGACTAGCGGGTTCAATGAGCAGTTCTTC. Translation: CASSKGTSGFNEQFF.

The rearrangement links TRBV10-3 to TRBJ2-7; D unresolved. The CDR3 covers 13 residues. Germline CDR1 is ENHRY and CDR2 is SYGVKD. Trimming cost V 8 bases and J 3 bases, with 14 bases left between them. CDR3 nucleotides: TGTGCCATCCGGCAGGAGTTGGGCTACGAGCAGTACTTC. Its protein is CAIRQELGYEQYF.

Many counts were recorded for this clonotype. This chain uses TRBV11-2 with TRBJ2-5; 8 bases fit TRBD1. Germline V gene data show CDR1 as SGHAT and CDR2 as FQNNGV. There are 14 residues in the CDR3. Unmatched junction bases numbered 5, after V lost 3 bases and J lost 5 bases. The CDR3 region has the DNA TGTGCCAGCAGCTTTTTCGGGGACAGGGAGACCCAGTACTTC. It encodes CASSFFGDRETQYF.

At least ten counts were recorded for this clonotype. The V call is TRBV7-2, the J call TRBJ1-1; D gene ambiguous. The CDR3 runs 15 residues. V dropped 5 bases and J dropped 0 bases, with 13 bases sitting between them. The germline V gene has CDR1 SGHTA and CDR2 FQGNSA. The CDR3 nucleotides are TGTGCCAGCAGCAGAAGACACTTTCTGAACACTGAAGCTTTCTTT. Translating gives CASSRRHFLNTEAFF.